These T cell receptor beta chains were read from a single sample in a study of shared clonotypes between healthy human individuals. TCRdb's copy holds only in-frame clones and misses some; the assay was immunoSEQ multiplex PCR. The sample has nearly 1,000,000 clones, around 80% seen once. The sequenced material came from memory CD4+ T cells sorted from blood. The receptor source for this set is a man between 18 and 29 years old in good health. CDR3s leave out the opening cysteine and the closing phenylalanine or tryptophan. Each record gives: clone size, V gene, CDR3 protein. Rows may omit the clone size; those that give it use once, few, many or a size class.

size: .; V: TRBV15; CDR3: ATSRDLRDRRTQNQPQH
size: .; V: TRBV19; CDR3: ASTSPNSLGTGELF
size: .; V: TRBV5-1; CDR3: ASSPMLGEGEAF
size: .; V: TRBV18; CDR3: ASSPPGQGERNTEAF
size: .; V: TRBV28; CDR3: ASSYQVPSSSYEQY
size: .; V: TRBV7-2; CDR3: ASRTSGGAFHEQF
size: .; V: TRBV9; CDR3: ASSVTDRAQPQH
size: .; V: TRBV28; CDR3: ASSLPGQGAREQY
size: once; V: TRBV19; CDR3: ASSPRTSGSYEQY
size: .; V: TRBV6-5; CDR3: ASSALGGASDGYT
size: few; V: TRBV5-1; CDR3: ASSLEGQGNTEAF
size: .; V: TRBV5-6; CDR3: ASSFRTVKETQY
size: .; V: TRBV5-6; CDR3: ASSSQRGEGGYT
size: .; V: TRBV7-9; CDR3: ASSYRLAGTGELF
size: few; V: TRBV10-2; CDR3: ASRGLAVDTQY